The rows below give T cell receptor beta chains drawn from one sample of a study of blood T cell repertoires in COVID-19. Produced via immunoSEQ multiplex PCR; TCRdb's table is partial and in-frame only. The sample has a few hundred thousand clones; more than 85% are singletons. Sequencing was performed on peripheral blood. These receptor sequences come from a man between 60 and 75 years old with acute or convalescent COVID-19. Each CDR3 is given with its conserved first and last residue. D genes are given only for firm matches.

d_call,j_call,v_call,cdr3_aa
NA,TRBJ2-3,TRBV5-1,CASSGQSSTDTQYF
TRBD2,TRBJ2-5,TRBV28,CASRGPSSGGKQETQYF
NA,TRBJ2-7,TRBV5-8,CASSPPGGVWVDEQYF
NA,TRBJ2-2,TRBV19,CASSKRQATTGELFF
TRBD2,TRBJ2-7,TRBV7-2,CASSSPWGLAGGPDYEQYF
TRBD2,TRBJ2-1,TRBV19,CASSMGMTSGYNEQFF
TRBD1,TRBJ1-2,TRBV25-1,CASRPTGTGGAGGYTF
NA,TRBJ2-6,TRBV7-9,CASSITIGTSGANVLTF
TRBD2,TRBJ2-3,TRBV27,CASTKPAPTSGGSDTQYF
TRBD1,TRBJ2-1,TRBV9,CASSAPGQNYNEQFF
NA,TRBJ2-7,TRBV9,CASSGAGSSYEQYF
NA,TRBJ2-3,TRBV7-3,CASSSEPGPSTDTQYF
NA,TRBJ2-3,TRBV2,CASTGRQVSTDTQYF
NA,TRBJ1-6,TRBV3-1/TRBV3-2,CASSQDDSSYNSPLHF
TRBD1,TRBJ2-1,TRBV11-1,CASSRTGNSNEQFF
NA,TRBJ1-6,TRBV5-6,CASSLVPGSSYNSPLHF
TRBD1,TRBJ1-4,TRBV5-5,CASSLGAGTVNEKLFF
NA,TRBJ1-1,TRBV7-2,CASSSGTGNTEAFF
NA,TRBJ2-7,TRBV29-1,CSAVGSSYEQYF
TRBD1,TRBJ2-5,TRBV15,CATSRVPGQRETQYF
NA,TRBJ1-4,TRBV19,CASSSWGGDNEKLFF
TRBD1,TRBJ1-1,TRBV18,CASSRGTDEAFF
TRBD1,TRBJ1-5,TRBV7-8,CASSWDRAQPQHF
TRBD2,TRBJ2-3,TRBV7-3,CASSSRLAGTQYF
TRBD1,TRBJ1-3,TRBV9,CASSVEGAPGNTIYF
TRBD1,TRBJ1-2,TRBV5-1,CASSVTGYGYTF
TRBD1,TRBJ1-6,TRBV5-1,CASSLDGQGADNSPLHF
TRBD1,TRBJ2-7,TRBV11-3,CASSETGTVATYEQYF
TRBD1,TRBJ2-3,TRBV7-3,CASSSPQGGPRDTQYF
NA,TRBJ1-2,TRBV6-2/TRBV6-3,CASSPTGTYGYTF
NA,TRBJ1-4,TRBV5-1,CASSLDALSNEKLFF
TRBD1,TRBJ1-1,TRBV28,CASIRDRGMNTEAFF
NA,TRBJ2-7,TRBV12-5,CASGPPAGTRRQYF
TRBD2,TRBJ2-3,TRBV19,CASSPSGGATDTQYF
TRBD1,TRBJ1-4,TRBV9,CASSVGGRGLEKLFF
TRBD1,TRBJ1-2,TRBV28,CASTSTGGPMGGYTF
TRBD2,TRBJ2-5,TRBV3-1/TRBV3-2,CASSRGTSGGETQYF
TRBD1,TRBJ1-1,TRBV6-5,CASRPSDRVAEAFF
NA,TRBJ1-5,TRBV5-4,CASSLGGGNQPQHF
NA,TRBJ2-7,TRBV4-3,CASSQDRWSGNSYEQYF
NA,TRBJ1-1,TRBV15,CATQRRGGTEAFF
NA,TRBJ1-1,TRBV19,CASSPTRSIGLLNTEAFF
TRBD1,TRBJ2-2,TRBV6-2/TRBV6-3,CASSFLTGDTGELFF
NA,TRBJ2-7,TRBV2,CASSEQGHLYEQYF
TRBD1,TRBJ1-5,TRBV19,CASGSGQGRDQPQHF
NA,TRBJ2-1,TRBV18,CASSPGRQGTYNEQFF
NA,TRBJ1-1,TRBV3-1/TRBV3-2,CASSQDLDFVNTEAFF
TRBD1,TRBJ1-2,TRBV18,CASSPDLGGGQGVRNYGYTF
TRBD2,TRBJ2-1,TRBV9,CASSGRLAGGKNEQFF
TRBD2,TRBJ2-3,TRBV2,CARGLAGSSSTDTQYF
NA,TRBJ1-2,TRBV5-3,CARSSHFGVDGYTF
NA,TRBJ1-3,TRBV11-2,CASSFPFGNTIYF
TRBD2,TRBJ2-2,TRBV30,CAWSGSGELVNTGELFF
NA,TRBJ2-3,TRBV10-3,CAISESVGGVRVTDTQYF
NA,TRBJ1-2,TRBV6-5,CASRKHRDPNYGYTF
TRBD1,TRBJ1-2,TRBV29-1,CSVATEQRGQGKVSYGYTF
NA,TRBJ2-2,TRBV2,CASSETQVPTGELFF
NA,TRBJ1-3,TRBV4-2,CASSQAQRDTSSGNTIYF
NA,TRBJ1-2,TRBV30,CAWSVLPPGVRYGYTF